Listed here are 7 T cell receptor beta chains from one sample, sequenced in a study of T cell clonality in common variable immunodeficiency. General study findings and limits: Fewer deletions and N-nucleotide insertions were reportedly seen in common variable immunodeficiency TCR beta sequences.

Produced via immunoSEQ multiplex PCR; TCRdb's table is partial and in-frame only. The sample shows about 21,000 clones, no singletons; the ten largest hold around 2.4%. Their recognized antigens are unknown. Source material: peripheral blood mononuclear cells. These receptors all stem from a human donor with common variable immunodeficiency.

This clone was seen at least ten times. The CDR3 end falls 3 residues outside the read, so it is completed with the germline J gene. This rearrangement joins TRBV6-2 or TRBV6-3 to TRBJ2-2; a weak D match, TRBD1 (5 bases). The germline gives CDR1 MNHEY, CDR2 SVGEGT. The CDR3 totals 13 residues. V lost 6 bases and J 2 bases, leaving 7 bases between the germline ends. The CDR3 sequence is CASSRVNTGELFF. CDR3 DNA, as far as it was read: TGTGCCAGCAGCAGGGTAAACACCGGGGAG.

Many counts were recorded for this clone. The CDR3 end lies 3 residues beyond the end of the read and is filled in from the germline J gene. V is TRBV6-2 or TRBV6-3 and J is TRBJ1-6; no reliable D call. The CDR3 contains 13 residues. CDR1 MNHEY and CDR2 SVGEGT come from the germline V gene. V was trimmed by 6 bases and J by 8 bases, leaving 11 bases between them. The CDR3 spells CASSPGLDSPLHF. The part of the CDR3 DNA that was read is TGTGCCAGCAGCCCCGGGTTGGATTCACCC.

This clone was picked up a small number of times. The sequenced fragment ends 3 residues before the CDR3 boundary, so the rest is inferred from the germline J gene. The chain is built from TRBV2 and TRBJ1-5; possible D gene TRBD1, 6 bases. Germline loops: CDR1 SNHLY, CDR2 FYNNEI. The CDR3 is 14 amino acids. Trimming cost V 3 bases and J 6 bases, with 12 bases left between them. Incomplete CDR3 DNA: TGTGCCAGCAGTGAGAAGGGGGTGACTCAGCCC. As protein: CASSEKGVTQP. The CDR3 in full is CASSEKGVTQPQHF.

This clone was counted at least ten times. CDR3 DNA (partial): TGTGCCAGCAGTCATGGCCCTCCCTACGAG. Translation: CASSHGPPYE. The CDR3 as a whole reads CASSHGPPYEQYF. The rearrangement uses TRBV7-9 and TRBJ2-7; D gene uncertain. The read comes to an end 3 residues before the CDR3 does, leaving the germline J gene to fill in the end. V dropped 6 bases and J dropped 2 bases, with 11 bases sitting between them. CDR1 is SEHNR and CDR2 is FQNEAQ in the germline V gene (reference sequence). The CDR3 runs 13 residues.

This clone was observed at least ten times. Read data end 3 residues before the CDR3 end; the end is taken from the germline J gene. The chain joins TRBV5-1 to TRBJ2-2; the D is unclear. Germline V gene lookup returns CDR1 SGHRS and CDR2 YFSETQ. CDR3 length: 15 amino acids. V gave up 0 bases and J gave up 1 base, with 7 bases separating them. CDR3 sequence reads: CASSLEPGNTGELFF. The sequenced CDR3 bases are TGCGCCAGCAGCTTGGAGCCAGGGAACACCGGGGAG.

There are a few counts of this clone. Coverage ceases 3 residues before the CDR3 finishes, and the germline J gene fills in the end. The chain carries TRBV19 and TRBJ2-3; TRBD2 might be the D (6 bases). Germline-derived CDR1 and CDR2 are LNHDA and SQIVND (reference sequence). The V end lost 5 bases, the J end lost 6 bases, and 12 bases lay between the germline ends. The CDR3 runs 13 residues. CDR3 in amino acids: CASSPGDGDTQYF. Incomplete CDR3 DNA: TGTGCCAGTAGTCCGGGGGACGGGGATACG. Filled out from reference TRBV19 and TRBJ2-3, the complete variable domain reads DGGITQSPKYLFRKEGQNVTLSCEQNLNHDAMYWYRQDPGQGLRLIYYSQIVNDFQKGDIAEGYSVSREKKESFPLTVTSAQKNPTAFYLCASSPGDGDTQYFGPGTRLTVL.

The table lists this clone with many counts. The sequenced part of the CDR3 DNA is TGTGCCAGCAGTTTTCCCCGGGACAGCCCTATCACAGATACG. Protein: CASSFPRDSPITDT. The whole CDR3 protein is CASSFPRDSPITDTQYF. The chain links TRBV6-2 or TRBV6-3 to TRBJ2-3; 7 bases agree with TRBD1. The sequence runs out 3 residues before the end of the CDR3; the remainder is reconstructed from the germline J gene. V was pared by 4 bases and J by 2 bases, with 12 bases of the junction left unmatched. The CDR3 is 17 amino acids. Germline assignment: CDR1 MNHEY and CDR2 SVGEGT.